This T cell receptor beta chain was documented in a study of blood T cell repertoires in COVID-19. Study details: Some COVID-19 samples were acute and others convalescent; all came from the United States, Italy and Spain.

Germline V CDR1 and CDR2: SNHLY, FYNNEI. The CDR3 spans 13 residues. V was shortened by 4 bases and J by 7 bases, with 13 bases between the two germline ends. The assay was immunoSEQ multiplex PCR, and TCRdb's table has in-frame clones only and misses some. The data hold about 390,000 clones, with 87% observed a single time. Sequenced input: PBMCs or T cells enriched from blood (not recorded which). This chain connects TRBV2 to TRBJ1-1; D is uncertain. The origin of this receptor is a woman aged 50 to 60 who had recovered from COVID-19. The CDR3 region is CASSVKQEVEAFF. As DNA, the CDR3 is TGTGCCAGCAGTGTCAAGCAGGAGGTTGAAGCTTTCTTT.